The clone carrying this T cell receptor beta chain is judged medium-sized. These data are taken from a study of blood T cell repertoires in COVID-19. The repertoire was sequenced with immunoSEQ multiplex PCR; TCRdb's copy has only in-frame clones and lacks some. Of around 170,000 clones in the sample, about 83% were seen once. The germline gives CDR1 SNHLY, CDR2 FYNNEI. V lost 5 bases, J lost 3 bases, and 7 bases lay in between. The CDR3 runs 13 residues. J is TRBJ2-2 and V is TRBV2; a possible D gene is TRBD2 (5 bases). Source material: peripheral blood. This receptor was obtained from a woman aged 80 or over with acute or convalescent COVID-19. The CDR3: CASSLDYTGELFF. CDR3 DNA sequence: TGTGCCAGCAGTTTGGACTACACCGGGGAGCTGTTTTTT.